This T cell receptor (beta chain) was retrieved from a study of cytomegalovirus exposure and HLA in healthy donors. Study-wide points: HLA alleles were associated with 15,000 to 20,000 TCR beta sequences in a later analysis at 0.05 false discovery rate. It was shown in a later analysis that HLA-associated TCR beta chains were more clonally expanded than other, equally common chains. Presence/absence analyses took donor sequencing depth as roughly uniform.

Germline values: CDR1 PRHDT, CDR2 FYEKMQ (reference sequence). Trimming at V came to 4 bases and at J to 3 bases, leaving 3 bases not matched to a gene. The CDR3 has 13 residues. Use of 60 Vbeta and 13 Jbeta primers characterized the PCR. Sequenced by immunoSEQ multiplex PCR; TCRdb stores in-frame clones only, minus some. The table includes fewer than 110,000 clones, about 74% detected once. As regards this clone: Its antigen is still unknown.

The chain couples TRBV13 to TRBJ2-7, with TRBD1 matching over 7 bases. This sequence was found in a woman between 35 and 50 years old in good health and CMV-seropositive. The sample was PBMCs. The CDR3 nucleotides read TGTGCCAGCAGCTACCGGGACAGCTACGAGCAGTACTTC. Protein sequence: CASSYRDSYEQYF.